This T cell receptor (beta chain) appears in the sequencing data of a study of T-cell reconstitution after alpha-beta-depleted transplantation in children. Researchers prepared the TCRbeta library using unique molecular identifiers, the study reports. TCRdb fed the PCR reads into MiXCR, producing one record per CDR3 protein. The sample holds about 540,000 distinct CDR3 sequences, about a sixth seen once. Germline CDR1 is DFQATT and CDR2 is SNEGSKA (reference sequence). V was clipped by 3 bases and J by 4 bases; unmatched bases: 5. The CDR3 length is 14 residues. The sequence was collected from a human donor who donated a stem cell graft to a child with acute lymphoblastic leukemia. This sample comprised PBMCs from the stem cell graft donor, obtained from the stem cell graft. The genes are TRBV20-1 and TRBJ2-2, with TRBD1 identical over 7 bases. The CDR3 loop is CSARSSGGTGELFF. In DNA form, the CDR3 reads TGCAGTGCTAGGAGCTCAGGGGGCACCGGGGAGCTGTTTTTT.